The sequence of this T cell receptor (beta chain) was determined in a study of beta chain features in type 1 diabetes. The investigators reverse transcribed all of the isolated RNA, so they sequenced expressed TCRB transcripts. TCRdb keeps only in-frame clones here, not all; method: immunoSEQ multiplex PCR. Here the sample spans about 220,000 clones, under 13% being singletons. The table lists this clone with a few counts. There are 16 residues in the CDR3. Germline CDR1 GTSNPN, CDR2 SVGIG (reference sequence). Trimming removed 2 bases from V and 0 bases from J; junction bases left unmatched: 6. The sequence derives from a man between 18 and 29 years old in good health. The sample was central memory CD4+ T cells from blood. V and J are TRBV30 and TRBJ1-2; 10 bases are shared with TRBD1. CDR3 region: CAWSRTGGTTNYGYTF. The CDR3 DNA reads TGTGCCTGGAGTCGGACAGGGGGTACAACTAACTATGGCTACACCTTC.